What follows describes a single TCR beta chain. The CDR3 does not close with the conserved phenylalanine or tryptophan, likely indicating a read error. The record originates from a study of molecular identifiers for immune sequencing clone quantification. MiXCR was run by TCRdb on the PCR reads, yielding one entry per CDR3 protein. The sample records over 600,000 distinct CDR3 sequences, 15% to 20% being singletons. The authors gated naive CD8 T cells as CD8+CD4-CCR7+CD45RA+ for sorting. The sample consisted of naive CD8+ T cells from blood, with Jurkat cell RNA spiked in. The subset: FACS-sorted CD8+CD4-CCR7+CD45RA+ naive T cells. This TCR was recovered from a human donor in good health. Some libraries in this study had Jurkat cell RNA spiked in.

The CDR3 DNA sequence: TGTGCCAGCAGCCTCGGTGGTTGGACTGAAGCTTTCCTT. Protein product: CASSLGGWTEAFL. V and J are TRBV13 and TRBJ1-1; no definite D call. CDR1 is PRHDT and CDR2 is FYEKMQ in the germline V gene (reference sequence). The CDR3 covers 13 residues. Trimming removed 5 bases from V and 5 bases from J, with 12 bases in between.